This T cell receptor beta chain was documented in a study of cytotoxic CD8 clonotypes in ibrutinib-treated CLL. V was pared by 3 bases and J by 2 bases, with 10 bases between. The germline gives CDR1 SGHTA, CDR2 FQGNSA. The CDR3 is 14 amino acids. The data were produced by immunoSEQ multiplex PCR, yet TCRdb's version contains in-frame clones alone and is incomplete. The table has fewer than 300,000 clones, around 69% seen once. As for this clone: Its specificity is not known.

General study findings and limits: Baseline values of clonality outstripped age-matched healthy donors and followed circulating CD8+ T-cell counts.

The rearrangement links TRBV7-2 to TRBJ1-1; D unresolved. Sample: PBMCs, taken at disease progression, from a patient treated with ibrutinib. The sequence was obtained from a human donor with chronic lymphocytic leukemia. The CDR3 DNA sequence: TGTGCCAGCAGCTTTGGGTCAAAAAACACTGAAGCTTTCTTT. Protein: CASSFGSKNTEAFF.